Below, 19 T cell receptor beta chains from the same sample are listed, as sequenced in a study of OX40 agonist ivuxolimab in advanced cancers. The data were produced by immunoSEQ multiplex PCR, yet TCRdb's version contains in-frame clones alone and is incomplete. The sample has around 120,000 clones; 85% to 90% are singletons. The specimen comprised CD4+ or CD8+ T cells sorted from blood, sampled in a trial of the OX40 agonist ivuxolimab. These receptors were taken from an adult with an advanced solid tumor such as melanoma, head and neck, liver or kidney cancer.

V gene TRBV6-6 combines with J gene TRBJ2-7; 8 bases agree with TRBD1. The V gene's germline CDR1 is MNHNY and CDR2 SVGAGI (reference sequence). CDR3 length: 15 residues. V trimming: 0 bases; J trimming: 6 bases; junction bases outside the gene matches: 7. Written as DNA, the CDR3 is TGTGCCAGCAGTTACTCCGCGCAGGGGGCAATCGAGCAGTACTTC. It encodes CASSYSAQGAIEQYF.

V gene TRBV15 combines with J gene TRBJ2-1, with D perhaps matching TRBD1 (5 bases). V lost 5 bases, J lost 0 bases, and 11 bases lay in between. The CDR3 loop spans 15 amino acids. Germline V gene sequence: CDR1 LNHNV, CDR2 YYDKDF (reference sequence). The CDR3 nucleotides read TGTGCCACCAGCGCCAGGGTCAGCTCCTACAATGAGCAGTTCTTC. Residues: CATSARVSSYNEQFF.

This rearrangement joins TRBV18 to TRBJ1-3; TRBD1 agrees at 8 bases. CDR3 size: 16 residues. Germline V gives CDR1 KGHSH, CDR2 LQKENI. V lost 3 bases and J lost 2; bases outside the gene matches: 6. This CDR3 is CASSPGQGETGNTIYF. The CDR3 DNA follows: TGTGCCAGCTCACCCGGACAGGGAGAAACTGGAAACACCATATATTTT.

The rearrangement joins TRBV28 to TRBJ2-2; D not certain. Trimming took 1 base from V and 1 from J, leaving 10 bases between them. The CDR3 length is 16 residues. Germline CDR1 and CDR2: MDHEN and SYDVKM. The CDR3: CASSLSELKNTGELFF. The CDR3 region has the DNA TGTGCCAGCAGTTTATCGGAACTAAAGAACACCGGGGAGCTGTTTTTT.

The chain has TRBV4-1 and TRBJ2-1, with 12 nucleotides matching TRBD2. Germline V gene lookup returns CDR1 MGHRA and CDR2 YSYEKL. The CDR3 is 16 amino acids. The V gene end was trimmed by 4 bases and the J gene end by 2 bases; junction bases not matched to a gene: 3. The CDR3 sequence: CASSLGLAGTYNEQFF. The DNA of the CDR3 is TGCGCCAGCAGCCTAGGACTAGCGGGGACCTACAATGAGCAGTTCTTC.

This sequence joins TRBV6-4 and TRBJ1-1, with D maybe TRBD1 (6 bases). CDR3 length equals 14 residues. V was cut by 3 bases and J by 5 bases, with 13 bases left in between. Germline CDR1 is MRHNA and CDR2 is SNTAGT. The CDR3 loop reads CASSEAPGVTEAFF. The CDR3, as DNA: TGTGCCAGCAGTGAAGCGCCAGGGGTTACTGAAGCTTTCTTT.

This clone was recorded only once. The gene calls are TRBV28 and TRBJ2-7; the D gene is possibly TRBD1 (6 bases). Germline V CDR1 and CDR2: MDHEN, SYDVKM. The CDR3 totals 13 residues. Trimming removed 5 bases at V and 2 bases at J, with 10 bases between. The CDR3 here is CASSEGGPYEQYF. The CDR3 region has the DNA TGTGCCAGCAGTGAAGGGGGACCCTACGAGCAGTACTTC. The full variable domain, in which reference TRBV28 and TRBJ2-7 provide the parts outside the CDR3, is DVKVTQSSRYLVKRTGEKVFLECVQDMDHENMFWYRQDPGLGLRLIYFSYDVKMKEKGDIPEGYSVSREKKERFSLILESASTNQTSMYLCASSEGGPYEQYFGPGTRLTVT.

The rearrangement joins TRBV4-3 to TRBJ1-6; TRBD1 agrees at 8 bases. Germline-derived CDR1 and CDR2 are LGHNA and YSLEER. The CDR3 runs to 16 residues. V lost 2 bases, J lost 4 bases, and 4 bases stayed unmatched. The CDR3 spells CASSQRDRSYNSPLHF. The CDR3 nucleotides read TGCGCCAGCAGCCAACGGGACAGGAGTTATAATTCACCCCTCCACTTT.

Concerning this clone: This CDR3 is also generated by other DNA sequences in the sample. The chain joins TRBV30 to TRBJ1-1, with 7 bases fitting TRBD1. Looked up from germline, CDR1 is GTSNPN and CDR2 is SVGIG (reference sequence). V trimming: 5 bases; J trimming: 0 bases; junction bases outside the gene matches: 3. This CDR3 comprises 13 residues. CDR3 residues: CAWGGQLNTEAFF. CDR3 sequence (DNA): TGTGCCTGGGGGGGACAGTTGAACACTGAAGCTTTCTTT.

The chain couples TRBV27 to TRBJ1-5; no firm D call. CDR3 length: 13 residues. V was cut by 2 bases and J by 4 bases, with 6 bases left in between. CDR1 MNHEY and CDR2 SMNVEV come from the germline V gene (reference sequence). The CDR3 nucleotides are TGTGCCAGCAGTTTAAGGGCAAATCAGCCCCAGCATTTT. Translated, it gives CASSLRANQPQHF.

The CDR3: CASSSLGQGGGGELFF. The CDR3 DNA sequence: TGTGCCAGCAGTTCCCTCGGACAGGGAGGCGGCGGGGAGCTGTTTTTT. The V and J genes are TRBV6-6 and TRBJ2-2; 8 bases align to TRBD1. V lost 4 bases, J lost 7 bases, and 11 bases stayed unmatched. CDR1 is MNHNY, CDR2 SVGAGI, per germline (reference sequence). The CDR3 totals 16 residues.

The gene calls are TRBV10-3 and TRBJ1-1; D call uncertain. Germline V gene lookup returns CDR1 ENHRY and CDR2 SYGVKD. Deletions cut 3 bases from V and 6 bases from J, with 17 bases between. The CDR3 covers 15 residues. Written as DNA, the CDR3 is TGTGCCATCAGTGACCCCCGAGGAGATGCCCCTGAAGCTTTCTTT. Translating gives CAISDPRGDAPEAFF.

The chain recombines TRBV9 with TRBJ2-1; possibly TRBD2 for D (5 bases). There are 13 residues in the CDR3. Per germline, CDR1 SGDLS and CDR2 YYNGEE. V lost 4 bases to trimming and J lost 10 bases, with 15 bases between them. The CDR3 reads CASSLVEREEQFF. The DNA of the CDR3 is TGTGCCAGCAGCCTTGTGGAGAGGGAGGAGCAGTTCTTC.

Note on this clone: Within the sample, other DNA sequences also encode this same CDR3. CDR3 nucleotide sequence: TGTGCCTGGAGTGTAGGCGAGACCCAGTACTTC. Residues: CAWSVGETQYF. The V call is TRBV30, the J call TRBJ2-5; D call uncertain. The CDR3 consists of 11 residues. V was trimmed by 0 bases and J by 5 bases, leaving 4 bases between them. Per germline, CDR1 GTSNPN and CDR2 SVGIG (reference sequence).

This clone occurred a few times. The chain employs TRBV5-1 and TRBJ2-5, with D perhaps TRBD1 (5 bases). Per germline, CDR1 SGHRS and CDR2 YFSETQ. The CDR3 is made up of 15 amino acids. Trimming shortened V by 4 bases and J by 4 bases, and 17 bases separated the two germline ends. The CDR3 spells CASSQGIQSVETQYF. The CDR3 DNA reads TGCGCCAGCAGCCAGGGAATTCAGTCGGTAGAGACCCAGTACTTC.

The J gene is TRBJ2-5, the V gene TRBV18, with TRBD2 as a possible D gene (6 bases). Germline loops: CDR1 KGHSH, CDR2 LQKENI. The CDR3 consists of 16 residues. V gave up 2 bases and J gave up 4 bases, with 17 bases separating them. CDR3 sequence: CASSPTGVGSGETQYF. CDR3 sequence (DNA): TGTGCCAGCTCACCAACGGGGGTCGGATCGGGAGAGACCCAGTACTTC.

This chain links TRBV29-1 with TRBJ1-6; 9 nucleotides match TRBD1. The CDR3 spans 15 residues. CDR1 is SQVTM and CDR2 is ANQGSEA in the germline V gene. J was trimmed by 5 bases and V by 4 bases; bases with no gene match: 6. CDR3 loop: CSVAWGQGNNSPLHF. DNA of the CDR3: TGCAGCGTTGCCTGGGGACAGGGAAATAATTCACCCCTCCACTTT.

This sequence joins TRBV6-4 and TRBJ1-1; 9 bases line up with TRBD1. This CDR3 region has 16 residues. After removal of 0 bases from V and 4 bases from J, the junction contained 6 bases not matched to a gene. The V gene's germline CDR1 is MRHNA and CDR2 SNTAGT. CDR3 nucleotide sequence: TGTGCCAGCAGTGACTCGTGGACAGGGGAGGCCACTGAAGCTTTCTTT. Its protein is CASSDSWTGEATEAFF.

The V call is TRBV13, the J call TRBJ1-1; weak D call: TRBD1 (6 bases). V was clipped by 1 base and J by 4 bases, with 16 bases between them. Germline CDR1 and CDR2: PRHDT and FYEKMQ (reference sequence). There are 16 residues in the CDR3. In nucleotides, the CDR3 is TGTGCCAGCAGCTTAGTAGGAGGGGGAGGTGTCACTGAAGCTTTCTTT. Translated, it gives CASSLVGGGGVTEAFF.